This passage covers 22 T cell receptor beta chains from one sample sequenced in a study of blood T cell repertoires in COVID-19. Sequencing was performed with immunoSEQ multiplex PCR; in TCRdb, only in-frame clones are kept and a portion is missing. Of roughly 200,000 clones listed, 70% to 90% were seen once; the top ten hold roughly 5.3%. Sequenced sample: peripheral blood. The origin of the receptors is a woman in her seventies with active or convalescent COVID-19.

The rearrangement links TRBV5-1 to TRBJ1-4; tentatively, D is TRBD1 (6 bases). The CDR3 loop spans 16 amino acids. The ends were cut back, 0 bases at V and 4 bases at J, with 13 bases in the middle. Germline V lookup: CDR1 SGHRS, CDR2 YFSETQ. CDR3 DNA: TGCGCCAGCAGCTTGGGAACGACAGGATATAATGAAAAACTGTTTTTT. Amino acids: CASSLGTTGYNEKLFF. Drawing the rest from reference TRBV5-1 and TRBJ1-4, the complete variable domain is KAGVTQTPRYLIKTRGQQVTLSCSPISGHRSVSWYQQTPGQGLQFLFEYFSETQRNKGNFPGRFSGRQFSNSRSEMNVSTLELGDSALYLCASSLGTTGYNEKLFFGSGTQLSVL.

This clone appeared a few times. This chain uses TRBV24-1 with TRBJ2-1, with D possibly being TRBD2 (5 bases). The germline V gene has CDR1 KGHDR and CDR2 SFDVKD. Between the trimmed V and J ends, which lost 2 bases and 5 bases, there was a span of 12 bases. The length of the CDR3 is 15 residues. The CDR3 reads CATSDSWTPNNEQFF. The DNA for the CDR3 is TGTGCCACCAGTGATTCATGGACTCCGAACAATGAGCAGTTCTTC.

The V and J genes are TRBV7-9 and TRBJ1-1; D is undetermined. The CDR3 extends over 14 amino acids. From germline, CDR1 is SEHNR and CDR2 FQNEAQ (reference sequence). V was clipped by 4 bases and J by 5 bases, with 14 bases between them. CDR3 loop: CASSSGRGITEAFF. The CDR3, as DNA: TGTGCCAGCAGCTCTGGGAGAGGGATTACTGAAGCTTTCTTT.

CDR3 DNA: TGTGCCATCAGTCAGGACAGGGCTGGGACAGATACGCAGTATTTT. Its translation: CAISQDRAGTDTQYF. The V gene is TRBV10-3, the J gene TRBJ2-3, with TRBD1 identical over 8 bases. Losses at the gene ends were 5 bases for V and 3 bases for J; bases not matched to a gene: 7. The CDR3 has 15 residues. Germline V gives CDR1 ENHRY, CDR2 SYGVKD.

J is TRBJ1-4 and V is TRBV29-1, with a weak D call TRBD1 (5 bases). V lost 7 bases and J 4 bases, leaving 7 bases between the germline ends. From germline, CDR1 is SQVTM and CDR2 ANQGSEA. This CDR3 contains 11 residues. The CDR3 DNA sequence: TGCAGCGGGGGGTATAATGAAAAACTGTTTTTT. Its protein is CSGGYNEKLFF.

The V gene is TRBV13, the J gene TRBJ1-2; D gene uncertain. The CDR3 length is 13 residues. V dropped 4 bases and J dropped 1 base, with 7 bases sitting between them. Per the germline V gene, CDR1 is PRHDT and CDR2 is FYEKMQ (reference sequence). CDR3 in amino acids: CASSSGYNYGYTF. The CDR3 DNA reads TGTGCCAGCAGCTCGGGTTATAACTATGGCTACACCTTC.

The chain has TRBV6-1 and TRBJ1-5; 8 bases are a match to TRBD1. Unmatched junction bases numbered 13, after V lost 1 base and J lost 2 bases. Germline assignment: CDR1 MNHNS and CDR2 SASEGT. This CDR3 has 19 amino acids. The CDR3 protein is CASSEEPWGQAGRNQPQHF. The DNA of the CDR3 is TGTGCCAGCAGTGAAGAGCCCTGGGGACAGGCTGGTCGCAATCAGCCCCAGCATTTT.

This rearrangement joins TRBV29-1 to TRBJ2-1, with no clear D. V lost 4 bases to trimming and J lost 1 base, with 11 bases between them. Germline V lookup: CDR1 SQVTM, CDR2 ANQGSEA. This CDR3 comprises 14 residues. The CDR3 DNA follows: TGCAGCGTTGGGGTCGGGTCTTCCTACAATGAGCAGTTCTTC. This translates into CSVGVGSSYNEQFF.

The V and J genes are TRBV7-6 and TRBJ1-5; 10 bases align to TRBD1. Germline V lookup: CDR1 SGHVS, CDR2 FNYEAQ. V lost 1 base to trimming and J lost 7 bases; unmatched junction nucleotides: 7. The CDR3 consists of 16 residues. The CDR3 spells CASSLGDRGQRQPQHF. The CDR3 DNA reads TGTGCCAGCAGCTTAGGCGACAGGGGGCAGAGGCAGCCCCAGCATTTT.

The rearrangement joins TRBV29-1 to TRBJ1-1; perhaps TRBD1 as D (5 bases). The CDR3 runs to 15 residues. Trimming took 1 base from V and 0 from J, leaving 12 bases between them. Germline CDR1 SQVTM, CDR2 ANQGSEA. CDR3 nucleotides: TGCAGCGTTGAAGTCATAGGGGTCATGAACACTGAAGCTTTCTTT. As protein: CSVEVIGVMNTEAFF.

The rearrangement joins TRBV19 to TRBJ2-5; 10 nucleotides agree with TRBD2. The trim removed 0 bases at V and 5 bases at J, leaving 6 bases unmatched. Per germline, CDR1 LNHDA and CDR2 SQIVND (reference sequence). The CDR3 loop spans 16 amino acids. The CDR3 DNA is TGTGCCAGTAGTATAGAGCTAGCGGGAGTTAAGGAGACCCAGTACTTC. Its translation is CASSIELAGVKETQYF.

J is TRBJ2-1 and V is TRBV6-2 or TRBV6-3; TRBD2 aligns across 12 bases. The V gene end was trimmed by 2 bases and the J gene end by 4 bases; junction bases not matched to a gene: 9. This CDR3 has 18 residues. In germline, CDR1 is MNHEY, CDR2 SVGEGT. CDR3 sequence: CASSYKPSGREYYNEQFF. The CDR3 DNA sequence: TGTGCCAGCAGTTACAAGCCTAGCGGGAGGGAATATTACAATGAGCAGTTCTTC.

This clone has a single count. The chain links TRBV11-1 to TRBJ2-7; TRBD2 aligns across 9 bases. J gave up 0 bases and V 0 bases, and 6 bases lay outside the gene matches. The germline V gene encodes CDR1 SGHAT and CDR2 FQDESV (reference sequence). This CDR3 has 17 amino acids. The CDR3 here is CASSLAEAGGSSYEQYF. The CDR3 DNA is TGTGCCAGCAGCTTAGCGGAGGCGGGAGGGAGCTCCTACGAGCAGTACTTC.

This chain joins TRBV7-2 and TRBJ2-1, with a weak D call TRBD1 (6 bases). From germline, CDR1 is SGHTA and CDR2 FQGNSA. The V end was cut by 1 base, the J end by 4 bases, with 11 bases between. The CDR3 is made up of 15 amino acids. The CDR3, as DNA: TGTGCCAGCAGCTTAGATACAGGGTCATACAATGAGCAGTTCTTC. Its protein is CASSLDTGSYNEQFF. The entire variable domain, with the rest obtained from reference TRBV7-2 and TRBJ2-1, is as follows: GAGVSQSPSNKVTEKGKDVELRCDPISGHTALYWYRQSLGQGLEFLIYFQGNSAPDKSGLPSDRFSAERTGGSVSTLTIQRTQQEDSAVYLCASSLDTGSYNEQFFGPGTRLTVL.

The J gene is TRBJ1-1, the V gene TRBV4-1; TRBD1 agrees at 10 bases. The germline CDR1 and CDR2 sequences are MGHRA and YSYEKL. The CDR3 has 16 amino acids. J gave up 4 bases and V 3 bases, and 8 bases lay outside the gene matches. CDR3: CASSQRQGAAVTEAFF. The CDR3 nucleotides read TGCGCCAGCAGCCAGAGACAGGGGGCGGCGGTCACTGAAGCTTTCTTT.

The V call is TRBV3-1 (or the pseudogene TRBV3-2), the J call TRBJ2-7; 8 bases are shared with TRBD2. CDR3 length equals 15 residues. The V gene end was trimmed by 1 base and the J gene end by 3 bases; junction bases not matched to a gene: 5. CDR1 is LGHDT, CDR2 YNNKEL, per germline (reference sequence). As DNA, the CDR3 is TGTGCCAGCAGCCAAGCACTAGCGGAGGTCTACGAGCAGTACTTC. This codes for CASSQALAEVYEQYF.

This chain uses TRBV7-9 with TRBJ2-1; 7 nucleotides align to TRBD1. V gave up 4 bases and J gave up 1 base; unmatched junction bases: 13. CDR3 length: 18 amino acids. CDR1 is SEHNR, CDR2 FQNEAQ, per germline (reference sequence). CDR3 region: CASSSIITPGQSYNEQFF. The CDR3 DNA reads as TGTGCCAGCAGCTCGATAATAACACCGGGACAGTCCTACAATGAGCAGTTCTTC. Drawing the rest from reference TRBV7-9 and TRBJ2-1, the complete variable domain is DTGVSQNPRHKITKRGQNVTFRCDPISEHNRLYWYRQTLGQGPEFLTYFQNEAQLEKSRLLSDRFSAERPKGSFSTLEIQRTEQGDSAMYLCASSSIITPGQSYNEQFFGPGTRLTVL.

For this clone: Sequence at one end of the junction differs from germline and may be a read error. The V call is TRBV6-5, the J call TRBJ1-6, with a tentative D call TRBD1 (6 bases). This CDR3 contains 14 residues. Looked up from germline, CDR1 is MNHEY and CDR2 is SVGAGI. The CDR3 DNA reads as TGTGCCAGCGTCAACCGGGACATGATTTCATCCCTCCACTTT. Residues: CASVNRDMISSLHF.

The gene calls are TRBV10-3 and TRBJ2-7; TRBD2 agrees at 8 bases. Per the germline V gene, CDR1 is ENHRY and CDR2 is SYGVKD. The CDR3 covers 19 residues. V lost 8 bases and J lost 4; bases outside the gene matches: 25. The CDR3 spells CAIGPGGAGEEWGQYEQYF. CDR3 nucleotide sequence: TGTGCCATCGGCCCCGGGGGGGCGGGAGAGGAGTGGGGTCAGTACGAGCAGTACTTC.

The chain combines TRBV29-1 with TRBJ2-5; a weak D match, TRBD2 (5 bases). Germline CDR1 is SQVTM and CDR2 is ANQGSEA. Trimming shortened V by 3 bases and J by 1 base, and 9 bases separated the two germline ends. This CDR3 comprises 13 residues. The CDR3, as DNA: TGCAGCGTTGACGAGGGCAGCCAAGAGACCCAGTACTTC. Its translation: CSVDEGSQETQYF.

The V call is TRBV11-3, the J call TRBJ2-2; 7 nucleotides line up with TRBD2. With V trimmed by 3 bases and J by 5 bases, 9 bases remained unmatched. The CDR3 length is 16 residues. Germline V gene lookup returns CDR1 SGHNT and CDR2 YENEEA. CDR3: CASSLTFGGSTGELFF. In DNA form, the CDR3 reads TGTGCCAGCAGCTTGACTTTCGGCGGGAGTACCGGGGAGCTGTTTTTT.

The chain is built from TRBV7-3 and TRBJ2-7; tentatively, D is TRBD1 (6 bases). CDR3 length: 15 residues. The V end lost 1 base, the J end lost 3 bases, and 13 bases lay between the germline ends. In germline, CDR1 is SGHTA, CDR2 FQGTGA. The chain's CDR3 is CASSLKAGELYEQYF. CDR3 bases: TGTGCCAGCAGCTTAAAGGCAGGGGAGCTCTACGAGCAGTACTTC.